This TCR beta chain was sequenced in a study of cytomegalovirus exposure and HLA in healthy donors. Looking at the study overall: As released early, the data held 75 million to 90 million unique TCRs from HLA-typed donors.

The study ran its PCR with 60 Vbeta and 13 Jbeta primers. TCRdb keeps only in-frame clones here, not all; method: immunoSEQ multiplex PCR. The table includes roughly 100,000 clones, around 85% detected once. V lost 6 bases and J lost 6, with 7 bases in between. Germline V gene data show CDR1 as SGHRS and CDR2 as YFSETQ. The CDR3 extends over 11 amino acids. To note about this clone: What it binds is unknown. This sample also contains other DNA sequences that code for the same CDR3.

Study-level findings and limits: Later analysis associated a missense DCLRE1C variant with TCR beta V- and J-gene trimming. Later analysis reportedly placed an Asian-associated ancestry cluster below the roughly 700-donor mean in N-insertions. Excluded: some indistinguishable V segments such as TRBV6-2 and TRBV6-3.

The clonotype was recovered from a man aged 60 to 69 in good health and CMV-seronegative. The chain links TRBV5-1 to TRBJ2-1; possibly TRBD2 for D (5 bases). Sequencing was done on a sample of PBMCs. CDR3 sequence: CASIEGNEQFF. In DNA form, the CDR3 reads TGCGCCAGCATAGAGGGCAATGAGCAGTTCTTC.